This entry lists 3 T cell receptor beta chains sequenced from one sample in a study of spatial heterogeneity in lung cancer. Antigens for these TCRs are unknown. Overall study results and limits: Tracking of tumor mutation counts was seen in expanded intratumoral alpha and beta TCR counts.

Time point: sample taken at primary tumor resection. TCRdb re-analysed the 5' RACE reads in MiXCR, keeping a single row per CDR3 protein. The data show about 100,000 distinct CDR3 sequences, 4.4% seen once. The sequences come from lung tumor tissue, collected at surgery. Receptor source: a male donor with early-stage non-small cell lung cancer.

This clonotype appeared many times. The chain combines TRBV6-5 with TRBJ2-1; 12 nucleotides line up with TRBD2. The germline V gene has CDR1 MNHEY and CDR2 SVGAGI. The ends lost 2 bases at V and 13 bases at J; junction bases unmatched: 6. The CDR3 covers 14 residues. The chain's CDR3 is CASSYRLAGGFQFF. In DNA, the CDR3 is TGTGCCAGCAGTTACAGGCTAGCGGGAGGGTTTCAGTTCTTC.

This clonotype occurred many times. The J gene is TRBJ2-5, the V gene TRBV7-8, with TRBD2 identical over 11 bases. The V and J ends lost 1 base and 0 bases, in that order; junction bases with no gene match: 7. The CDR3 runs to 18 residues. Germline CDR1 and CDR2: SGHVS and FQNEAQ. The CDR3 protein is CASSLVFKTSGDQETQYF. The CDR3 DNA sequence: TGTGCCAGCAGCTTAGTCTTCAAGACTAGCGGGGACCAAGAGACCCAGTACTTC.

Many counts were recorded for this clonotype. The chain has TRBV7-9 and TRBJ1-5; unclear D gene. The CDR3 runs to 12 residues. Trimming pared 1 base from V and 9 bases from J, leaving 7 bases between. Germline CDR1 is SEHNR and CDR2 is FQNEAQ (reference sequence). CDR3 sequence: CASSLESRPQHF. The CDR3 nucleotides read TGTGCCAGCAGCTTAGAGTCCCGGCCCCAGCATTTT.